The next 11 T cell receptor beta chains were all read from a single sample in a study of T cells in localized non-small cell lung cancer (dated by TCRdb to between 2020 and 2021). Libraries were built with the immunoSEQ multiplex PCR assay. Entries here come from immuneACCESS through TCRdb and include only in-frame sequences with V and J called. Some clones fail to appear in such tables; in the studies checked, an unresolved V gene covers under half of the shortfall, and the cause of the remainder is unknown. This sample holds tens of thousands of clones; approximately 87% were observed only once. 21% of the sample rests with the top ten. The material sequenced was peripheral blood, taken before any cancer treatment. Every receptor here comes from a male donor aged 60 or over with stage III squamous cell lung carcinoma.

Comments on this clone: Other nucleotide sequences from this sample produce the same CDR3. V usage is TRBV6-1 and J usage is TRBJ2-5; TRBD2 agrees at 12 bases. Germline CDR1 MNHNS, CDR2 SASEGT. The CDR3 is 16 residues long. V lost 0 bases, J lost 5 bases, and 4 bases stayed unmatched. This chain's CDR3 is CASSEALAGGSETQYF. The CDR3 coding sequence is TGTGCCAGCAGTGAAGCACTAGCGGGGGGATCGGAGACCCAGTACTTC.

This chain links TRBV28 with TRBJ2-7; D gene ambiguous. Deletions cut 5 bases from V and 3 bases from J, with 8 bases between. Germline-derived CDR1 and CDR2 are MDHEN and SYDVKM. The CDR3 covers 12 residues. CDR3 bases: TGTGCCAGCAGTCCTCCAAACTACGAGCAGTACGTC. This gives the protein CASSPPNYEQYV.

The V and J genes are TRBV11-2 and TRBJ2-1, with TRBD2 identical over 11 bases. With V trimmed by 5 bases and J by 12 bases, 12 bases remained unmatched. The CDR3 length is 15 residues. Germline V gives CDR1 SGHAT, CDR2 FQNNGV. The chain's CDR3 is CASSPPASGGPSQFF. CDR3 DNA sequence: TGTGCCAGCAGCCCCCCCGCTAGCGGGGGGCCGTCGCAGTTCTTC.

V is TRBV7-9 and J is TRBJ2-6; D is undetermined. The germline CDR1 and CDR2 sequences are SEHNR and FQNEAQ (reference sequence). The length of the CDR3 is 16 residues. V lost 1 base and J 1 base, leaving 8 bases between the germline ends. The CDR3 sequence: CASSLGSMSGANVLTF. CDR3 DNA: TGTGCCAGCAGCTTAGGATCAATGTCTGGGGCCAACGTCCTGACTTTC.

The genes are TRBV7-2 and TRBJ1-1; D gene unclear. This CDR3 has 14 residues. The germline V gene encodes CDR1 SGHTA and CDR2 FQGNSA. V was pared by 2 bases and J by 1 base, with 8 bases between. Written as DNA, the CDR3 is TGTGCCAGCAGCTTAAACTCACCGAACACTGAAGCTTTCTTT. It codes for CASSLNSPNTEAFF. Filled out from reference TRBV7-2 and TRBJ1-1, the complete variable domain reads GAGVSQSPSNKVTEKGKDVELRCDPISGHTALYWYRQSLGQGLEFLIYFQGNSAPDKSGLPSDRFSAERTGGSVSTLTIQRTQQEDSAVYLCASSLNSPNTEAFFGQGTRLTVV.

This clone was seen more than once but under ten times. The V and J genes are TRBV5-4 and TRBJ2-5, with D perhaps matching TRBD2 (6 bases). The V and J ends lost 4 bases and 1 base respectively, with 20 bases between them. This CDR3 comprises 17 residues. Per the germline V gene, CDR1 is SGHNT and CDR2 is YYREEE (reference sequence). CDR3 DNA: TGTGCCAGCAGCATCGGGACTGCAGTGGGGTCCCAAGAGACCCAGTACTTC. Protein sequence: CASSIGTAVGSQETQYF.

This clone has only one observation. This chain uses TRBV6-5 with TRBJ1-5; TRBD1 is a possible D gene (5 bases). Germline V gene lookup returns CDR1 MNHEY and CDR2 SVGAGI. This CDR3 region has 14 residues. The ends were cut back, 5 bases at V and 0 bases at J, with 8 bases in the middle. The CDR3 region has the DNA TGTGCCAGCAGTAAGACAGATAGCAATCAGCCCCAGCATTTT. Its translation is CASSKTDSNQPQHF.

The CDR3 DNA reads TGCAGCGTTGAAGAGGGGAGCGGGGATGAAAAACTGTTTTTT. Its protein product is CSVEEGSGDEKLFF. The V gene is TRBV29-1, the J gene TRBJ1-4; D is unclear. V was pared by 0 bases and J by 6 bases, with 11 bases between. Germline V lookup: CDR1 SQVTM, CDR2 ANQGSEA. This CDR3 spans 14 amino acids. Full variable domain (remainder filled in from reference TRBV29-1 and TRBJ1-4): SAVISQKPSRDICQRGTSLTIQCQVDSQVTMMFWYRQQPGQSLTLIATANQGSEATYESGFVIDKFPISRPNLTFSTLTVSNMSPEDSSIYLCSVEEGSGDEKLFFGSGTQLSVL.

This clone has just one count. This chain connects TRBV5-1 to TRBJ1-5, with 9 bases fitting TRBD1. V lost 0 bases to trimming and J lost 5 bases; unmatched junction nucleotides: 6. The length of the CDR3 is 16 residues. Germline V CDR1 and CDR2: SGHRS, YFSETQ. The CDR3 here is CASSLEPGQGYQPQHF. Written as DNA, the CDR3 is TGCGCCAGCAGCTTGGAACCGGGACAGGGATATCAGCCCCAGCATTTT.

The rearrangement joins TRBV5-4 to TRBJ2-7; D unclear. The V gene's germline CDR1 is SGHNT and CDR2 YYREEE (reference sequence). The CDR3 extends over 14 amino acids. Trimming took off 0 bases at V and 2 bases at J, with 9 bases between the two ends. In nucleotides, the CDR3 is TGTGCCAGCAGCTTGGACCAAGGAGCCTACGAGCAGTACTTC. As protein: CASSLDQGAYEQYF.

The rearrangement links TRBV7-2 to TRBJ2-2; 7 bases agree with TRBD2. The CDR3 length is 17 residues. The germline gives CDR1 SGHTA, CDR2 FQGNSA. The ends lost 5 bases at V and 1 base at J; junction bases unmatched: 10. CDR3 residues: CASSLDWAGVNTGELFF. CDR3 coding DNA: TGTGCCAGCAGCCTCGATTGGGCGGGGGTGAACACCGGGGAGCTGTTTTTT.